Below, 28 T cell receptor beta chains from the same sample are listed, as sequenced in a study of shared clonotypes between healthy human individuals (dated by TCRdb to about 2020). Library construction relied on the immunoSEQ multiplex PCR assay. As stored in TCRdb, this immuneACCESS dataset retains in-frame rearrangements with V and J assigned. A fraction of the clones does not appear; measured against another copy, unresolved V genes explain less than half of the discrepancy, and the remainder lacks a known reason. The table for this sample lists roughly 2.6 million clones; around 94% of them were counted only once. The leading ten clones occupy 0.14% of the sample. The sequenced sample was naive CD4+ T cells sorted from blood. Sample cell subset or site, as interpreted from the label and publication: CD45RA+ positively selected. The receptors come from a man between 18 and 29 years old in good health.

This chain links TRBV2 with TRBJ2-5; D not resolved. This CDR3 region has 13 residues. In germline, CDR1 is SNHLY, CDR2 FYNNEI. V was cut by 8 bases and J by 5 bases, with 15 bases left in between. For the CDR3, the DNA is TGTGCCAGCCAGATTCACAGTCGGGAGACCCAGTACTTC. It is translated as CASQIHSRETQYF.

V and J are TRBV28 and TRBJ2-7; D is uncertain. Germline-derived CDR1 and CDR2 are MDHEN and SYDVKM. CDR3 length: 13 amino acids. Trimming took 3 bases from V and 2 from J, leaving 8 bases between them. CDR3 sequence (DNA): TGTGCCAGCAGTTTGGCTCTAACCTACGAGCAGTACTTC. It encodes CASSLALTYEQYF.

The chain combines TRBV25-1 with TRBJ2-7; D might be TRBD1 (6 bases). Between the trimmed V and J ends, which lost 7 bases and 5 bases, there was a span of 9 bases. The CDR3 extends over 11 amino acids. Germline V gives CDR1 MGHDK, CDR2 SYGVNS. The CDR3: CASTNRDEQYF. CDR3 nucleotides: TGTGCCAGCACGAACAGGGACGAGCAGTACTTC.

The rearrangement links TRBV9 to TRBJ1-4; 9 positions agree with TRBD1. Losses at the gene ends were 0 bases for V and 4 bases for J; bases not matched to a gene: 4. Germline V gene data show CDR1 as SGDLS and CDR2 as YYNGEE. The length of the CDR3 is 16 residues. CDR3 sequence (DNA): TGTGCCAGCAGCGTAGAGGGGACAGGGCTTAATGAAAAACTGTTTTTT. This encodes CASSVEGTGLNEKLFF.

The chain employs TRBV23-1 and TRBJ2-7; 9 bases agree with TRBD1. TRBV23-1 is reported as an ORF; its role is uncertain. J lost 5 bases, V lost 4 bases, and 6 bases had no gene match. This CDR3 is 14 amino acids long. The CDR3 sequence: CASSLRQGGDEQYF. The CDR3 nucleotides are TGCGCCAGCAGTCTACGACAGGGGGGAGACGAGCAGTACTTC.

The gene calls are TRBV5-4 and TRBJ2-7; 11 bases line up with TRBD2. The ends lost 6 bases at V and 7 bases at J; junction bases unmatched: 9. The CDR3 is made up of 14 amino acids. CDR1 and CDR2 (germline): SGHNT, YYREEE (reference sequence). Here the CDR3 reads CASTSLAGVREQYF. CDR3 DNA sequence: TGTGCCAGCACCTCACTAGCGGGAGTTCGGGAGCAGTACTTC.

The J gene is TRBJ2-1, the V gene TRBV6-1; D ambiguous. The germline gives CDR1 MNHNS, CDR2 SASEGT. V was pared by 6 bases and J by 8 bases, with 14 bases between. This CDR3 spans 13 amino acids. CDR3 sequence reads: CASSEAIRDEQFF. DNA for the CDR3: TGTGCCAGCAGCGAGGCTATAAGGGATGAGCAGTTCTTC.

This clone was recorded once. The J gene is TRBJ1-2, the V gene TRBV27; D is uncertain. The germline V gene encodes CDR1 MNHEY and CDR2 SMNVEV (reference sequence). The V gene lost 3 bases and the J gene lost 7 bases, with 9 bases spanning the gap. There are 12 residues in the CDR3. Here the CDR3 DNA reads TGTGCCAGCAGTTTTAACGGTGGTGGCTACACCTTC. This translates into CASSFNGGGYTF.

The chain recombines TRBV10-3 with TRBJ2-3, with TRBD2 matching 15 bases. V shed 6 bases, J shed 5 bases, and the junction held 3 bases outside the gene matches. Germline loops: CDR1 ENHRY, CDR2 SYGVKD. The CDR3 runs 15 residues. In nucleotides, the CDR3 is TGTGCCATCAGCCAGGGACTAGCGGGAGGAGATACGCAGTATTTT. Protein product: CAISQGLAGGDTQYF.

This chain's CDR3 is CASSLATPLSYTF. CDR3 nucleotide sequence: TGTGCCAGCAGCTTAGCCACCCCCCTCAGCTACACCTTC. The J gene is TRBJ1-2, the V gene TRBV7-9, with D hard to call. The CDR3 has 13 residues. The germline V gene encodes CDR1 SEHNR and CDR2 FQNEAQ (reference sequence). V dropped 0 bases and J dropped 9 bases, with 11 bases sitting between them.

The chain uses TRBV2 and TRBJ1-4; TRBD1 is a possible D gene (6 bases). The ends were cut back, 7 bases at V and 0 bases at J, with 27 bases in the middle. The CDR3 length is 20 residues. Germline V gene sequence: CDR1 SNHLY, CDR2 FYNNEI. This chain's CDR3 is CASNVSEQGISRATNEKLFF. In DNA form, the CDR3 reads TGTGCCAGCAACGTCTCGGAACAGGGTATCTCTAGGGCAACTAATGAAAAACTGTTTTTT.

This clone was detected once. This chain joins TRBV7-2 and TRBJ1-1; D is unclear. CDR1 SGHTA and CDR2 FQGNSA come from the germline V gene. This CDR3 contains 13 residues. Trimming left V 0 bases short and J 3 bases short, with 5 bases between. The CDR3 loop reads CASSLAAYTEAFF. For the CDR3, the DNA is TGTGCCAGCAGCTTAGCAGCTTACACTGAAGCTTTCTTT.

This chain connects TRBV5-1 to TRBJ1-1; maybe TRBD1 (6 bases). V was shortened by 0 bases and J by 8 bases, with 14 bases between the two germline ends. CDR3 length: 14 amino acids. From germline, CDR1 is SGHRS and CDR2 YFSETQ. The DNA for the CDR3 is TGCGCCAGCAGCTTGGTAGGGGGTATAAGCGAAGCTTTCTTT. The encoded protein is CASSLVGGISEAFF.

This chain uses TRBV19 with TRBJ1-5; D remains unclear. CDR1 and CDR2 (germline): LNHDA, SQIVND (reference sequence). This CDR3 is built from 15 residues. Between the trimmed V and J ends, which lost 2 bases and 0 bases, there was a span of 8 bases. The CDR3: CASSIMLISNQPQHF. The CDR3 DNA is TGTGCCAGTAGTATAATGCTGATTAGCAATCAGCCCCAGCATTTT.

The chain has TRBV5-5 and TRBJ2-7; 7 nucleotides line up with TRBD1. Germline V gene sequence: CDR1 SGHKS, CDR2 YYEKEE (reference sequence). The V segment lost 4 bases and the J segment 2 bases; nucleotides outside the gene matches: 9. There are 15 residues in the CDR3. The CDR3 spells CASSSRQGIPYEQYF. The CDR3 DNA sequence: TGTGCCAGCAGCAGTAGACAGGGTATCCCCTACGAGCAGTACTTC.

This chain connects TRBV5-4 to TRBJ2-2, with 9 bases fitting TRBD1. The CDR3 spans 16 residues. V shed 4 bases and J 7 bases; nucleotides not matched to a gene: 11. Per the germline V gene, CDR1 is SGHNT and CDR2 is YYREEE (reference sequence). This CDR3 reads CASSIGQGTVVGELFF. The CDR3 DNA sequence: TGTGCCAGCAGCATTGGACAGGGGACGGTTGTCGGGGAGCTGTTTTTT.

This chain joins TRBV6-5 and TRBJ1-1; tentative D call: TRBD1 (6 bases). This CDR3 contains 11 residues. V was pared by 2 bases and J by 9 bases, with 7 bases between. Per the germline V gene, CDR1 is MNHEY and CDR2 is SVGAGI. The CDR3 sequence: CASSYDRKAFF. The CDR3 DNA reads TGTGCCAGCAGTTACGACAGGAAAGCTTTCTTT.

DNA for the CDR3: TGTGCCAGCTCACGAGACCGGGACAGAACCTCTAACTATGGCTACACCTTC. Amino acids: CASSRDRDRTSNYGYTF. The genes are TRBV18 and TRBJ1-2, with 7 bases matching TRBD1. From germline, CDR1 is KGHSH and CDR2 LQKENI. V lost 4 bases and J lost 0; bases outside the gene matches: 11. The CDR3 is 17 amino acids.

The chain uses TRBV5-4 and TRBJ2-7; D gene unclear. The V gene lost 0 bases and the J gene lost 3 bases, with 7 bases spanning the gap. The CDR3 contains 13 residues. The germline V gene encodes CDR1 SGHNT and CDR2 YYREEE (reference sequence). The CDR3 DNA sequence: TGTGCCAGCAGCTTGGGGCCCGGCTACGAGCAGTACTTC. As protein: CASSLGPGYEQYF.

In its sample, this clone was seen once. This chain joins TRBV27 and TRBJ1-2, with a weak D call TRBD1 (5 bases). The CDR3 covers 15 residues. From germline, CDR1 is MNHEY and CDR2 SMNVEV (reference sequence). Trimming took 1 base from V and 8 from J, leaving 17 bases between them. CDR3 sequence reads: CASSLFGTGLTGYTF. CDR3 bases: TGTGCCAGCAGTTTATTCGGGACCGGGTTGACGGGCTACACCTTC.

This clone was detected once. The chain has TRBV18 and TRBJ2-6; a possible D gene is TRBD1 (5 bases). Germline V gene data show CDR1 as KGHSH and CDR2 as LQKENI. The V end was cut by 2 bases, the J end by 4 bases, with 12 bases between. The CDR3 runs 16 residues. CDR3 loop: CASSPAGPSGANVLTF. The DNA of the CDR3 is TGTGCCAGCTCACCAGCAGGGCCTTCGGGGGCCAACGTCCTGACTTTC.

The genes are TRBV4-2 and TRBJ2-7; 14 positions agree with TRBD2. The CDR3 extends over 18 amino acids. The germline V gene has CDR1 LGHNA and CDR2 YNFKEQ. Trimming removed 2 bases from V and 4 bases from J; junction bases left unmatched: 10. The CDR3 nucleotides read TGTGCCAGCAGCCAACACCTGACTAGCGGGGGGGCCTGGTACGAGCAGTACTTC. Translation gives CASSQHLTSGGAWYEQYF.

V gene TRBV5-5 combines with J gene TRBJ1-4; D ambiguous. V gave up 0 bases and J gave up 4 bases, with 10 bases separating them. The V gene's germline CDR1 is SGHKS and CDR2 YYEKEE (reference sequence). This CDR3 contains 15 residues. The CDR3 region is CASSLDGLFNEKLFF. The DNA of the CDR3 is TGTGCCAGCAGCTTGGACGGACTTTTTAATGAAAAACTGTTTTTT.

The J gene is TRBJ2-3, the V gene TRBV29-1; 9 nucleotides match TRBD2. V trimming: 0 bases; J trimming: 5 bases; junction bases outside the gene matches: 0. CDR1 SQVTM and CDR2 ANQGSEA come from the germline V gene. The CDR3 consists of 13 residues. Here the CDR3 DNA reads TGCAGCGTTGAAGAACTAGCGGGAGATACGCAGTATTTT. Residues: CSVEELAGDTQYF.

The rearrangement joins TRBV5-1 to TRBJ2-3, with 7 bases lining up with TRBD2. The V gene's germline CDR1 is SGHRS and CDR2 YFSETQ. The CDR3 runs to 15 residues. Losses at the gene ends were 4 bases for V and 3 bases for J; bases not matched to a gene: 8. The CDR3 DNA reads as TGCGCCAGCAGCGTTGAGCGGGATAGGACAGATACGCAGTATTTT. Translating it yields CASSVERDRTDTQYF. The full variable domain, rest sourced from reference TRBV5-1 and TRBJ2-3, is KAGVTQTPRYLIKTRGQQVTLSCSPISGHRSVSWYQQTPGQGLQFLFEYFSETQRNKGNFPGRFSGRQFSNSRSEMNVSTLELGDSALYLCASSVERDRTDTQYFGPGTRLTVL.

This clone has more than one count but fewer than ten. The chain employs TRBV28 and TRBJ1-6; D may be TRBD1 (5 bases). Germline V lookup: CDR1 MDHEN, CDR2 SYDVKM. V was pared by 4 bases and J by 13 bases, with 8 bases between. The CDR3 is 11 amino acids. This CDR3 reads CASSSTAPLHF. The CDR3 nucleotides read TGTGCCAGCAGTTCGACAGCGCCCCTCCACTTT.

V is TRBV27 and J is TRBJ1-5; 8 nucleotides agree with TRBD1. This CDR3 comprises 16 residues. Trimming at V came to 5 bases and at J to 0 bases, leaving 6 bases not matched to a gene. CDR1 and CDR2 from the germline V gene are MNHEY and SMNVEV (reference sequence). As DNA, the CDR3 is TGTGCCAGCAGTACCTCCGGGACAGGTAGCAATCAGCCCCAGCATTTT. Protein: CASSTSGTGSNQPQHF.

This clone was counted once. The rearrangement uses TRBV19 and TRBJ2-1; D ambiguous. The V end was cut by 7 bases, the J end by 4 bases, with 17 bases between. The germline V gene has CDR1 LNHDA and CDR2 SQIVND (reference sequence). This CDR3 region has 15 residues. In nucleotides, the CDR3 is TGTGCCAGTAACCCCCGAGACGGACCTTACAATGAGCAGTTCTTC. Protein: CASNPRDGPYNEQFF.